The entry that follows covers one TCR beta chain sequence. The antigen remains unidentified. In the PCR, 60 Vbeta and 13 Jbeta primers were used. Sequencing used immunoSEQ multiplex PCR; TCRdb keeps in-frame clones, though not all of them. The sample has around 100,000 clones, around 80% seen once; the top ten hold around 5%. These data are taken from a study of cytomegalovirus exposure and HLA in healthy donors. Broader study findings: Earlier findings revealed that most TCR beta V segments proved productive either about 90% or about 30% of the time. A few CMV-associated chains proved CMV antigen-specific in vitro.

The CDR3 runs 17 residues. Germline trimming cut 5 bases from V and 4 bases from J; bases unmatched to any gene: 7. Looked up from germline, CDR1 is SGHTA and CDR2 is FQGNSA. The specimen was PBMCs. The origin of this receptor is a female donor in good health and CMV-seropositive. The rearrangement uses TRBV7-2 and TRBJ2-1; 14 bases line up with TRBD2. The CDR3 bases are TGTGCCAGCAGCCCAGGGGGACTAGCGGGAGCGTACAATGAGCAGTTCTTC. It is translated as CASSPGGLAGAYNEQFF.